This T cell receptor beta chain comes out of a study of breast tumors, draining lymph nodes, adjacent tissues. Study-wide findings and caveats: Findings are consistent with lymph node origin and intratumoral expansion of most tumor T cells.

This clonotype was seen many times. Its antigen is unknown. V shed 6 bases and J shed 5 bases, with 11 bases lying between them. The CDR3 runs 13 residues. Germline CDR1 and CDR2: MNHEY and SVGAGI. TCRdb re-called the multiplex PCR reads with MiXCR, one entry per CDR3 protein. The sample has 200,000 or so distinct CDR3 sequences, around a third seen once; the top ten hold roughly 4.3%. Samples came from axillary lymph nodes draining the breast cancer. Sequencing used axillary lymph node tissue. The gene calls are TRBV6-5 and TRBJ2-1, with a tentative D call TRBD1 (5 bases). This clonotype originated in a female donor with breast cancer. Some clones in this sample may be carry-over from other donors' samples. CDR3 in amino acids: CASSRGQDNEQFF. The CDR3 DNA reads TGTGCCAGCAGCCGCGGACAAGACAATGAGCAGTTCTTC.